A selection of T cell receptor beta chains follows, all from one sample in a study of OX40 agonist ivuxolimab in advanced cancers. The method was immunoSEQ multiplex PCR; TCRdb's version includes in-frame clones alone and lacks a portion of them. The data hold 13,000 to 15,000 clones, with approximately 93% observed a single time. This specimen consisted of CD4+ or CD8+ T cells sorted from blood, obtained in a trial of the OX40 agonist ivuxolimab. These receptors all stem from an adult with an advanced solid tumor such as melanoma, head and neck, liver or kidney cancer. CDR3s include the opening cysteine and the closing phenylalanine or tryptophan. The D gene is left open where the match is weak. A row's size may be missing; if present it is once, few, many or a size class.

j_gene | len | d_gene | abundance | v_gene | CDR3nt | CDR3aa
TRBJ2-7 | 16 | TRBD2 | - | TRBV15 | TGTGCCACCAGCAGAGGGAGGGGAGGGAGCTCCTACGAGCAGTACTTC | CATSRGRGGSSYEQYF
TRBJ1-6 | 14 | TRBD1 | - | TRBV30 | TGTGCCTGGAGTCCGGGACAGGGGGCTTCACCCCTCCACTTT | CAWSPGQGASPLHF
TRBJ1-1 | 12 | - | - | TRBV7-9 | TGTGCCAGCAGCTTAGGGGAGACAGAAGCTTTCTTT | CASSLGETEAFF
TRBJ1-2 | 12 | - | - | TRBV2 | TGTGCCAGCAAATGGCAGAACTATGGCTACACCTTC | CASKWQNYGYTF
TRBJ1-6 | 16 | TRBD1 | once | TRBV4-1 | TGCGCCAGCAGCCAGGACAGGGGTTCCTATAATTCACCCCTCCACTTT | CASSQDRGSYNSPLHF
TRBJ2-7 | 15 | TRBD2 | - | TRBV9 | TGTGCCAGCAGCGTTGCTAGCGGGAGTTTGCACGAGCAGTACTTC | CASSVASGSLHEQYF
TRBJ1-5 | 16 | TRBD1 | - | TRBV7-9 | TGTGCCAGCAGCTTAGTGGGGGACAGGGGAAATCAGCCCCAGCATTTT | CASSLVGDRGNQPQHF
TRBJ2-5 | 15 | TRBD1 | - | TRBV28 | TGTGCCAGCAGTAGTACCACAGGGGGCCGGGAGACCCAGTACTTC | CASSSTTGGRETQYF
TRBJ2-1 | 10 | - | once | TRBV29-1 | TGCAGCGCCTCTGGGGATGAGCAGTTCTTC | CSASGDEQFF
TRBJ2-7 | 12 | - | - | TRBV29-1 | TGCAGCGTTCTGTCAGGGGTCTACGAGCAGTACTTC | CSVLSGVYEQYF
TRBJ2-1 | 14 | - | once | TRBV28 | TGTGCCAGCAGCTCAGGGGTTTCCTACAATGAGCAGTTCTTC | CASSSGVSYNEQFF
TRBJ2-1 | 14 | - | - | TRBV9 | TGTGCCAGCAGCCGCGGGGACTCCTACAATGAGCAGTTCTTC | CASSRGDSYNEQFF
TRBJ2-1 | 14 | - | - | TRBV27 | TGTGCCAGCAGTTCAATCAGCTCCTACAATGAGCAGTTCTTC | CASSSISSYNEQFF
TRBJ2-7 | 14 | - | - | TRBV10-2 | TGCGCCAGCAGTGAGGGGGAACAAACCTACGAGCAGTACTTC | CASSEGEQTYEQYF
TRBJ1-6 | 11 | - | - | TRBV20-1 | TGCAGTGCTGGGGAAAATTCACCCCTCCACTTT | CSAGENSPLHF
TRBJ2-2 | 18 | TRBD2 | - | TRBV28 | TGTGCCAGCAGTTGGGCGGGGGGGCAGAAGGGCGGTCCCGGGGAGCTGTTTTTT | CASSWAGGQKGGPGELFF
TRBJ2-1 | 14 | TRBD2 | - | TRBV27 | TGTGCCAGCAATTCGGGACTAGTATCCAATGAGCAGTTCTTC | CASNSGLVSNEQFF
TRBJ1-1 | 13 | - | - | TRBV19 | TGTGCCAGCCCCCGGCCGGGGAACACTGAAGCTTTCTTT | CASPRPGNTEAFF
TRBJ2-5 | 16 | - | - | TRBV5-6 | TGTGCCAGCAGCTGGAAACTTCAGGGGCCCCAAGAGACCCAGTACTTC | CASSWKLQGPQETQYF
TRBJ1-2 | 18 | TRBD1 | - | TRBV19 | TGTGCCAGTAGAAAAGAGAGCTCCGGGACAGGGGAGAACTATGGCTACACCTTC | CASRKESSGTGENYGYTF
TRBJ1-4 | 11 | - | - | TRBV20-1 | TGCAGTGCCCGGAGGGAAGAAAAACTGTTTTTT | CSARREEKLFF
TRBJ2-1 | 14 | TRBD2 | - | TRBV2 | TGTGCCAGCATGAAAGATGGACTAGGTAATGAGCAGTTCTTC | CASMKDGLGNEQFF
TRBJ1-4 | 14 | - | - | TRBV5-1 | TGCGCCAGCAGCTTTTTCCAGGGAACTGAAAAACTGTTTTTT | CASSFFQGTEKLFF
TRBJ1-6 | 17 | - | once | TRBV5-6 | TGTGCCAGCAGCGTGCCGGGACCCAGCTCCTATAATTCACCCCTCCACTTT | CASSVPGPSSYNSPLHF
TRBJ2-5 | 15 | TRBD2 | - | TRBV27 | TGTGCCAGCAGTTTTTATCGGGGGGGCATCGAGACCCAGTACTTC | CASSFYRGGIETQYF
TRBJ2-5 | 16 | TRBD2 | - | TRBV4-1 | TGCGCCAGCAGCCCATCCTCTAGCGGGATTAGTGAGACCCAGTACTTC | CASSPSSSGISETQYF
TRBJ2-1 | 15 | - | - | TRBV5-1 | TGCGCCAGCAGCTTGGACAGGCTGATGAGCAATGAGCAGTTCTTC | CASSLDRLMSNEQFF
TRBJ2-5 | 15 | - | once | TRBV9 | TGTGCCAGCAGCCCAGGGGCGGGGGCGAGGGAGACCCAGTACTTC | CASSPGAGARETQYF
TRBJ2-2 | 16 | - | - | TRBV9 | TGTGCCAGCAGCGTAGGGGCTGTAGGGAGCGCCGGGGAGCTGTTTTTT | CASSVGAVGSAGELFF
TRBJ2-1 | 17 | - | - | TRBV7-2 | TGTGCCAGCAGCCATCCACCGTGGACTGACCTCTACAATGAGCAGTTCTTC | CASSHPPWTDLYNEQFF
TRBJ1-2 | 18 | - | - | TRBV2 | TGTGCCAGCAGTGAATCCCCGGAACTCGTATGGGATAGGAATGGCTACACCTTC | CASSESPELVWDRNGYTF
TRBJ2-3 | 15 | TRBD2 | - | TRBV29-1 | TGCAGCGTCGTTGGGACTAGCGGGGGAACGGATACGCAGTATTTT | CSVVGTSGGTDTQYF
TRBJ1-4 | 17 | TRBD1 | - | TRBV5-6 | TGTGCCAGCAGCAGAGCGAATGGACAGGGGGCTAATGAAAAACTGTTTTTT | CASSRANGQGANEKLFF
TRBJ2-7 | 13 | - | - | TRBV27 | TGTGCCAGCGGCCTCACAGCGAGCTACGAGCAGTACTTC | CASGLTASYEQYF
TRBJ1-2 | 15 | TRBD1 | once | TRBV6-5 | TGTGCCAGCAAACCTAAGGCAGGGGGCGACTATGGCTACACCTTC | CASKPKAGGDYGYTF
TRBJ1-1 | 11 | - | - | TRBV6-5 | TGTGCCAGCAGCTCGAACACTGAAGCTTTCTTT | CASSSNTEAFF
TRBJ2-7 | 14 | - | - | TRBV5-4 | TGTGCCAGCAGCTTGGACATCAACTCCTACGAGCAGTACTTC | CASSLDINSYEQYF
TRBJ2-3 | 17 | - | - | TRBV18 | TGTGCCAGCTCCCCCATGGGGGGGCTGGCTAGCACAGATACGCAGTATTTT | CASSPMGGLASTDTQYF
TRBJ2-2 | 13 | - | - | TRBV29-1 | TGCAGCGTTTATTACAGGGCCACCGGGGAGCTGTTTTTT | CSVYYRATGELFF
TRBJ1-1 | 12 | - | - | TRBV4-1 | TGCGCCAGCAGCCAAGACAGCAATGAAGCTTTCTTT | CASSQDSNEAFF
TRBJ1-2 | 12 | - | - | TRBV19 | TGTGCCAGTCAACAATCCGGCGGAGGCTACACCTTC | CASQQSGGGYTF
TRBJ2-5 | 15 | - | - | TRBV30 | TGTGCCTGGAGTGTACGGACGCTGAAGGTAGAGACCCAGTACTTC | CAWSVRTLKVETQYF